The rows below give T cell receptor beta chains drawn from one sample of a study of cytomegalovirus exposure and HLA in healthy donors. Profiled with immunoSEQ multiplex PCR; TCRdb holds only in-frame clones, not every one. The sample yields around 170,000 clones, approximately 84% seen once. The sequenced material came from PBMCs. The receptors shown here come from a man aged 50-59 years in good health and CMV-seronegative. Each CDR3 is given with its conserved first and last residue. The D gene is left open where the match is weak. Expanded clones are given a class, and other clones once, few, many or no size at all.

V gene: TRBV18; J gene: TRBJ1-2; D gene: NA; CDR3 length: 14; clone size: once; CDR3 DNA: TGTGCCAGCTCACCTCAACACCAAAACTATGGCTACACCTTC; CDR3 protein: CASSPQHQNYGYTF
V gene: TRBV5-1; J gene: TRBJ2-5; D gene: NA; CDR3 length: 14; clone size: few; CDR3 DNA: TGCGCCAGCAGCTTGGCCGAAGCGTCGAAGACCCAGTACTTC; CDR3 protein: CASSLAEASKTQYF
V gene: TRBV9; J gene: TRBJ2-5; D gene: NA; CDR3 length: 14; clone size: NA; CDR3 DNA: TGTGCCAGCAGCCCCATGGGCGGGGAAGAGACCCAGTACTTC; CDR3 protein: CASSPMGGEETQYF
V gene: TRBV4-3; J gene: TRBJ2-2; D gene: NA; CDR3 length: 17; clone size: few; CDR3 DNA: TGCGCCAGCAGCCAAGAGGTGGGCGGGGGCGGCACCGGGGAGCTGTTTTTT; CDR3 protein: CASSQEVGGGGTGELFF
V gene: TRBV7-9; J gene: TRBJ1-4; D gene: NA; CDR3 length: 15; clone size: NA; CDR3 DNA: TGTGCCAGCAGCTTAGTGCAGGGCAGGTTGGAAAAACTGTTTTTT; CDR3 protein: CASSLVQGRLEKLFF
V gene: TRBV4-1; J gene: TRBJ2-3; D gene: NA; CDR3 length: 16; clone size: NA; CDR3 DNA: TGCGCCAGCAGCCAAGGGGAGGCAGGGTACACAGATACGCAGTATTTT; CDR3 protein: CASSQGEAGYTDTQYF
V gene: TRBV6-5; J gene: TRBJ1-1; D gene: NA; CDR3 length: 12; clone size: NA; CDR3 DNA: TGTGCCAGCAGCGAACCAGGGTCCGAAGCTTTCTTT; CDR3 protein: CASSEPGSEAFF
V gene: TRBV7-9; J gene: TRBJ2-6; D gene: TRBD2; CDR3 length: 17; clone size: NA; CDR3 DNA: TGTGCCAGCAGCTTCGGTAGCGGGGGGTCTGGGGCCAACGTCCTGACTTTC; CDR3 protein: CASSFGSGGSGANVLTF
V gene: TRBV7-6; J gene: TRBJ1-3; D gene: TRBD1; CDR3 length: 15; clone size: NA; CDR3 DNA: TGTGCCAGCAGCTTAACAGGGGGCTCTGGAAACACCATATATTTT; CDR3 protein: CASSLTGGSGNTIYF
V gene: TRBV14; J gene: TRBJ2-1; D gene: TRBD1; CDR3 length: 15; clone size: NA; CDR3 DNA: TGTGCCAGCATCTCACAGGGGGGTTCCTACAATGAGCAGTTCTTC; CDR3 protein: CASISQGGSYNEQFF
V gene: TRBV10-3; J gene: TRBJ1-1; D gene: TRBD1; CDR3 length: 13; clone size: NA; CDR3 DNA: TGTGCCATCGGAGGACAGGGAGACACTGAAGCTTTCTTT; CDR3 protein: CAIGGQGDTEAFF
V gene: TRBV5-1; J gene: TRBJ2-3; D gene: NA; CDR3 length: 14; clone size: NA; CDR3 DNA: TGCGCCAGCAGCTCGACCCCAGCGGCAGATACGCAGTATTTT; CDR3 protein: CASSSTPAADTQYF
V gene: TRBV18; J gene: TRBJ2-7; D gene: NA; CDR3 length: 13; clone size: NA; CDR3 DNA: TGTGCCAGCTCACCTACCGAGACAGTCGAGCAGTACTTC; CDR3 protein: CASSPTETVEQYF
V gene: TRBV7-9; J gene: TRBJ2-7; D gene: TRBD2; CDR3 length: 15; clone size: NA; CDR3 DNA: TGTGCCAGCAGCTCTCGACTAGCGGGATCCTACGAGCAGTACTTC; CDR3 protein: CASSSRLAGSYEQYF
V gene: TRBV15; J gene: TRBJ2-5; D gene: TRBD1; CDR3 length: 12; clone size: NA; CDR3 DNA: TGTGCCACCAGCCGGGACAGGGGAACCCAGTACTTC; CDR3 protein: CATSRDRGTQYF
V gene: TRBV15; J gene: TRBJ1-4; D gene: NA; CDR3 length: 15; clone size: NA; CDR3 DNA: TGTGCCACCAGGGTACACAGGACGGCCAACCAAAAACTGTTTTTT; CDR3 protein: CATRVHRTANQKLFF
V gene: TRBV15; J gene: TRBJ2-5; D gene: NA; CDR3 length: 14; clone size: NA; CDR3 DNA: TGTGCCACCAGCAGAGGGCGGGGAGAAGAGACCCAGTACTTC; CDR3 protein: CATSRGRGEETQYF
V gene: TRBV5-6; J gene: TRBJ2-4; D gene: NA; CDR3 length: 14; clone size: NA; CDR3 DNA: TGTGCCAGCAGCTGGGGCCCGGCAAGCCTCGTTCAGTACTTC; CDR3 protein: CASSWGPASLVQYF
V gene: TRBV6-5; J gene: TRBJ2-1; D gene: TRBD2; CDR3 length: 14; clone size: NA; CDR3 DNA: TGTGCCAGCAGGGCGGGGACTACCTACAATGAGCAGTTCTTC; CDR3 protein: CASRAGTTYNEQFF
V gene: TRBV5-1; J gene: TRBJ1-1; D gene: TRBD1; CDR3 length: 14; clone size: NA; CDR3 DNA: TGCGCCAGCGGATCCGGGGACAGGAACACTGAAGCTTTCTTT; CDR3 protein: CASGSGDRNTEAFF
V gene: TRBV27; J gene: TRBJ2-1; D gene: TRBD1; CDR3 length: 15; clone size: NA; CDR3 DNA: TGTGCCAGCAGTTGGACAGGGTTTTTCTACAATGAGCAGTTCTTC; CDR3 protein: CASSWTGFFYNEQFF
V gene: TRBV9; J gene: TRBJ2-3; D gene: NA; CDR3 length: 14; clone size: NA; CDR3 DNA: TGTGCCAGCAGCGTAGGGGGCGCGGCCTCTACGCAGTATTTT; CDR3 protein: CASSVGGAASTQYF
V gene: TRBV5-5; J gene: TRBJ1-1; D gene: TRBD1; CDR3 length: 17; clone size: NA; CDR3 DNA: TGTGCCAGCAGCTTGGTTGGGACAGGGGCGTTTTACCCTGAAGCTTTCTTT; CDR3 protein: CASSLVGTGAFYPEAFF
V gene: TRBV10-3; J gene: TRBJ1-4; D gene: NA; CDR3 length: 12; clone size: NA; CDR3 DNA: TGTGCCATCAGGGGGGGAGATGAAAAACTGTTTTTT; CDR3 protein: CAIRGGDEKLFF
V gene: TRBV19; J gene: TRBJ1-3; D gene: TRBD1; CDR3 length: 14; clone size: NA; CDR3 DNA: TGTGCCAGTACTGACAGGGGCTCTGGAAACACCATATATTTT; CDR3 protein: CASTDRGSGNTIYF
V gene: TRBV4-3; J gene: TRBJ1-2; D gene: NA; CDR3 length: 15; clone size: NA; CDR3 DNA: TGCGCCAGCAGCCAAGTTGGTGGGGAGAACTATGGCTACACCTTC; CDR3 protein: CASSQVGGENYGYTF
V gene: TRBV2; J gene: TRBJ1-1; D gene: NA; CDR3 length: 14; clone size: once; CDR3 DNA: TGTGCCAGCACCCAAGGGGGGGTTCGGTCTGAAGCTTTCTTT; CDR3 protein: CASTQGGVRSEAFF
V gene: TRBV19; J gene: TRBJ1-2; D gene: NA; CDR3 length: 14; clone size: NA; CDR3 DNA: TGTGCCAGTAGTATAAGCTGGGACATTACTGGCTACACCTTC; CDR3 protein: CASSISWDITGYTF
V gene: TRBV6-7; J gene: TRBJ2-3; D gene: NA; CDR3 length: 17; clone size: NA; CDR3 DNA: TGTGCCAGCAGTTACTCCCCCGGACACGAAAGCACAGATACGCAGTATTTT; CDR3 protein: CASSYSPGHESTDTQYF
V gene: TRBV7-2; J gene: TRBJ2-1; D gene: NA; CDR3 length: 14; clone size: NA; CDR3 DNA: TGTGCCAGCAGCTTAGAGTCGGTAATCAATGAGCAGTTCTTC; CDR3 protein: CASSLESVINEQFF
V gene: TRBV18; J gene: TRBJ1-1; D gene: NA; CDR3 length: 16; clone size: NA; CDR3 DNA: TGTGCCAGCTCACCTCGGGTAGAGCGGGTGAACACTGAAGCTTTCTTT; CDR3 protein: CASSPRVERVNTEAFF
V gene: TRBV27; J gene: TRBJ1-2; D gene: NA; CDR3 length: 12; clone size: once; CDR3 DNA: TGTGCCAGCAGTTTATTCGGGAAGGGCTACACCTTC; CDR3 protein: CASSLFGKGYTF
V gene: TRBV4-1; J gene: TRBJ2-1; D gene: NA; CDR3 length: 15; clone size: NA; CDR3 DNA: TGCGCCAGCAGCCAAGAGAGGCAGACTTACAATGAGCAGTTCTTC; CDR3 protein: CASSQERQTYNEQFF
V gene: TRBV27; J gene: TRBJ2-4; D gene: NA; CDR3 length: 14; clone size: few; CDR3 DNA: TGTGCCAGCTCGCTTCAGGGTTCCAAAAACATTCAGTACTTC; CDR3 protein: CASSLQGSKNIQYF
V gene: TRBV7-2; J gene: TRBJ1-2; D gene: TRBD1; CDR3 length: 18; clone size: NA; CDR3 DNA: TGTGCCAGCAGTTTAGGTCCCGGGACAGGATTGGGGAGCTATGGCTACACCTTC; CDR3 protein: CASSLGPGTGLGSYGYTF
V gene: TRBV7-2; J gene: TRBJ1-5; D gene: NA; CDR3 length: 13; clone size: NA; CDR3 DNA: TGTGCCAGCAGCTTTAGCAGCAATCAGCCCCAGCATTTT; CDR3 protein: CASSFSSNQPQHF
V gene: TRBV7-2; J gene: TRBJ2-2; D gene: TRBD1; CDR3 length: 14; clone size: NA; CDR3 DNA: TGTGCCAGCAGAGGACAGGGGAGTACCGGGGAGCTGTTTTTT; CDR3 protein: CASRGQGSTGELFF
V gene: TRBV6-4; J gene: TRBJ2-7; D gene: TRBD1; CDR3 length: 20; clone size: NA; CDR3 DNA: TGTGCCAGCAGCGGGGATTGGGACAGGGGATTCTGGCCGGCGTACTACGAGCAGTACTTC; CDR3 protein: CASSGDWDRGFWPAYYEQYF
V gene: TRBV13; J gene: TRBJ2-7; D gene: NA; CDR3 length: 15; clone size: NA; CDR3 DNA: TGTGCCAGCAGCACCGGAGGACTTGGCTCCTACGAGCAGTACTTC; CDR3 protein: CASSTGGLGSYEQYF
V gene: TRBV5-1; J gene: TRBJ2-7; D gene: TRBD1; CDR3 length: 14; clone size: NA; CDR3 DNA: TGTGCCAGCAGCTTCAGGGGGCTAACTGACGAGCAGTACTTC; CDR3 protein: CASSFRGLTDEQYF
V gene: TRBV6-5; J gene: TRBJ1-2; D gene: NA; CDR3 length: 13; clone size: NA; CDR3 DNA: TGTGCCAGCTCCAGGCAGGGTAACTATGGCTACACCTTC; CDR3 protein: CASSRQGNYGYTF
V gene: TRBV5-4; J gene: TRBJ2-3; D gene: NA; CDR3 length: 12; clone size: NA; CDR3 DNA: TGTGCCAGCAGCTTGTCTACAGATACGCAGTATTTT; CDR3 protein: CASSLSTDTQYF
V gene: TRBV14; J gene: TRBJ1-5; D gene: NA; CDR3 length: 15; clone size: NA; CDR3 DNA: TGTGCCAGCAGACCTCCAGGGGCCGGCAATCAGCCCCAGCATTTT; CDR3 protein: CASRPPGAGNQPQHF
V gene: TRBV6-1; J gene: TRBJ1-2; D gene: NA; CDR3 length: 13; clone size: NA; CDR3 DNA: TGTGCCAGCAGTCTGACAGCAAACTATGGCTACACCTTC; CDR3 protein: CASSLTANYGYTF
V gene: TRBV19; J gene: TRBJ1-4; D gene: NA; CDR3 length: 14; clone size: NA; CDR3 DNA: TGTGCCAGTAGTATCGGGGCAACTAATGAAAAACTGTTTTTT; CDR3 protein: CASSIGATNEKLFF
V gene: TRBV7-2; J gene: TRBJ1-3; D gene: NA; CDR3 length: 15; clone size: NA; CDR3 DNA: TGTGCCAGCAGCTTAGCAGGGGGTACTGGAAACACCATATATTTT; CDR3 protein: CASSLAGGTGNTIYF
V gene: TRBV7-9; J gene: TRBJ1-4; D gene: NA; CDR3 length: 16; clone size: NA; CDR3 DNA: TGTTCCAGCAGCTTAGAATTCGTAGGGCGGGGTGAAAAACTGTTTTTT; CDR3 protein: CSSSLEFVGRGEKLFF
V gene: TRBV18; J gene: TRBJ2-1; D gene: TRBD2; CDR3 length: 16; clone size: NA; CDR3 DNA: TGTGCCAGCTCACTGACGACTAGCGGGGCCTACAATGAGCAGTTCTTC; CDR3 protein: CASSLTTSGAYNEQFF
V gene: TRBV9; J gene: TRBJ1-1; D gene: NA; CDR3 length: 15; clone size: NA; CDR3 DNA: TGTGCCAGCAGCGTAGAAGGACACCCGAACACTGAAGCTTTCTTT; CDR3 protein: CASSVEGHPNTEAFF
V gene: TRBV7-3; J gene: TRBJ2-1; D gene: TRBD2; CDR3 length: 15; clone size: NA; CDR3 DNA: TGTGCCAGCAGTCCGCGGGGGGCCGTGTACAATGAGCAGTTCTTC; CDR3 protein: CASSPRGAVYNEQFF
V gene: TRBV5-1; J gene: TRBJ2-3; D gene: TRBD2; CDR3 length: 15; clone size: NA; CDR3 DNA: TGCGCCAGCAGCTTGACAGGACTAGCCCCAGATACGCAGTATTTT; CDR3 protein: CASSLTGLAPDTQYF
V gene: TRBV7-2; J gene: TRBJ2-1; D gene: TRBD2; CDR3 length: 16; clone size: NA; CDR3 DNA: TGTGCCAGCAGCTTGGGCGGTCTAGCGGGGGGCAATGAGCAGTTCTTC; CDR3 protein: CASSLGGLAGGNEQFF
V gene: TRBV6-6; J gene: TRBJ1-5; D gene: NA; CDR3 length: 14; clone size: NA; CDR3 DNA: TGTGCCAGCAGTTCTACTTTTAGCAATCAGCCCCAGCATTTT; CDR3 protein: CASSSTFSNQPQHF
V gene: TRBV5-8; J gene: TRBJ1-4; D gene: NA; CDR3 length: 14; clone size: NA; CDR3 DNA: TGTGCCAGCAGCTTGGCCGTCCTGAGAGAAAAACTGTTTTTT; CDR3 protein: CASSLAVLREKLFF
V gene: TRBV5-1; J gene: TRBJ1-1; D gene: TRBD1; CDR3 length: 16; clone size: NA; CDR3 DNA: TGCGCCAGCACGCTTGGGCCAGGGGGTGGAAACACTGAAGCTTTCTTT; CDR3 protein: CASTLGPGGGNTEAFF
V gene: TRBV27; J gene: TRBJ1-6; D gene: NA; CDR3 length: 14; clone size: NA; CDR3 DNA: TGTGCCAGCAGCCTTCGGGGTCTAGGATCACCCCTCCACTTT; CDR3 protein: CASSLRGLGSPLHF